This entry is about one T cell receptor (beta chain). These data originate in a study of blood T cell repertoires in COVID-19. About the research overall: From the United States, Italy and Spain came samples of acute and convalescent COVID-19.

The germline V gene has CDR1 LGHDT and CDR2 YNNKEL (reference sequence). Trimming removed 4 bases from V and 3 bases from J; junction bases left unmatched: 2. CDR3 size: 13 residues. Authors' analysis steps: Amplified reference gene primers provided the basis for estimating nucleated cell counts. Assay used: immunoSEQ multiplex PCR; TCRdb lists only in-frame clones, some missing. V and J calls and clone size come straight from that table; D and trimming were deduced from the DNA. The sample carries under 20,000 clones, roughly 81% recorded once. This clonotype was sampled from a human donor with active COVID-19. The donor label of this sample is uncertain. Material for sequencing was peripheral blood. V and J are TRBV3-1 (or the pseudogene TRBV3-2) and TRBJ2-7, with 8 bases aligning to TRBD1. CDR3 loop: CASSPGTGYEQYF. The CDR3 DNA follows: TGTGCCAGCAGCCCCGGGACAGGCTACGAGCAGTACTTC.